In its sample, the clone carrying this T cell receptor beta chain was seen many times. The antigen remains undetermined. This sample's TCRbeta library carried unique molecular identifier barcodes. TCRdb passed the PCR reads through MiXCR, listing each CDR3 protein once. The table lists around 250,000 distinct CDR3 sequences, roughly 8.2% of them singletons, with 6.3% in the top ten. The data belong to a study of T-cell reconstitution after alpha-beta-depleted transplantation in children. Findings and caveats of the study: Fresh T-cell production supplied most of the T-cell counts and diversity seen one year after transplant.

Germline CDR1 reads DFQATT; CDR2 reads SNEGSKA (reference sequence). With 5 bases removed from V and 4 bases from J, the gap between germline ends came to 21 bases. The CDR3 consists of 16 residues. Sequencing used PBMCs, mostly from graft donor cells, obtained 180 days after TCRalphabeta/CD19-depleted stem cell transplant. V is TRBV20-1 and J is TRBJ1-5, with D possibly matching TRBD1 (6 bases). The sequence came from a male patient under 18 who had a stem cell transplant for acute lymphoblastic leukemia, so the T cells may come from the graft donor. The DNA of the CDR3 is TGCAGTGCTCCCCTTCCCCGCGGGGGGCGGAATCAGCCCCAGCATTTT. It is translated as CSAPLPRGGRNQPQHF.